The present T cell receptor (beta chain) was sequenced within a study of blood T cell repertoires in COVID-19. Assay: immunoSEQ multiplex PCR; the TCRdb copy retains only in-frame clones and omits some. Of some 250,000 clones detected, 85% to 90% appear once; the ten largest clones hold roughly 8.6%. The CDR3 spans 18 residues. The germline gives CDR1 LGHDT, CDR2 YNNKEL (reference sequence). Trimming removed 4 bases from V and 1 base from J; junction bases left unmatched: 12. Symptom resolution, clearance, or two negative PCRs marked donors in Cohort 3 as recovered. Sequenced material: PBMCs or T cells enriched from blood (not recorded which). The V and J genes are TRBV3-1 (or the pseudogene TRBV3-2) and TRBJ2-4, with 8 bases fitting TRBD2. This sequence was found in a man aged 35 to 55 who had recovered from COVID-19. CDR3 sequence reads: CASSPQVTGGSAKNIQYF. The CDR3 DNA sequence: TGTGCCAGCAGCCCACAAGTTACGGGGGGGTCGGCCAAAAACATTCAGTACTTC.